This is a list of T cell receptor beta chains from one sample in a study of molecular identifiers for immune sequencing clone quantification. MiXCR, applied by TCRdb to the PCR reads, yields one record per CDR3 protein. The sample contains under 600,000 distinct CDR3 sequences, 20% to 25% of which appear only once. The sequenced sample was naive CD8+ T cells from blood, with Jurkat cell RNA spiked in. The receptor source for this set is a human donor in good health. Some libraries in this study had Jurkat cell RNA spiked in. Both conserved end residues are part of each CDR3. Each record gives: clone size, V gene, D gene, J gene, CDR3 protein, CDR3 DNA. The D gene is left open where the match is weak. Clone size is given for some rows only: seen once, a few or many times, or a class if the clone is expanded.

many	TRBV27	.	TRBJ1-4	CASRAHTDANEKLFF	TGTGCCAGCAGAGCGCACACCGACGCTAATGAAAAACTGTTTTTT
.	TRBV12-3/TRBV12-4	.	TRBJ1-5	CASSFSPGREANQPQHF	TGTGCCAGCAGTTTTTCCCCCGGCAGGGAGGCCAATCAGCCCCAGCATTTT
few	TRBV4-3	.	TRBJ2-3	CASSQDRWRASVSTDTQYF	TGCGCCAGCAGCCAAGACAGGTGGCGGGCCTCAGTGAGCACAGATACGCAGTATTTT
many	TRBV13	.	TRBJ2-3	CASSLLKDTQYF	TGTGCCAGCAGCTTGTTGAAGGATACGCAGTATTTT
few	TRBV9	TRBD1	TRBJ2-1	CASRQGAAYNEQFF	TGTGCCAGCAGACAGGGGGCTGCCTACAATGAGCAGTTCTTC
few	TRBV2	TRBD1	TRBJ2-5	CASSEGGAGGQETQYF	TGTGCCAGCAGTGAAGGGGGAGCAGGGGGCCAAGAGACCCAGTACTTC
.	TRBV6-2/TRBV6-3	TRBD2	TRBJ2-5	CASSNAGLAEQEAQYF	TGTGCCAGCAGTAACGCGGGACTAGCGGAACAAGAGGCCCAGTACTTC
.	TRBV19	.	TRBJ2-1	CASSIDPGTPVSYNEQFF	TGTGCCAGTAGTATCGACCCCGGGACACCCGTCTCCTACAATGAGCAGTTCTTC
few	TRBV29-1	TRBD2	TRBJ2-1	CSVEGGGGQFF	TGCAGCGTTGAAGGCGGCGGGGGGCAGTTCTTC
many	TRBV29-1	TRBD1	TRBJ2-7	CSVGAAGGYEQYF	TGCAGCGTTGGCGCGGCAGGGGGCTACGAGCAGTACTTC
few	TRBV7-6	.	TRBJ2-2	CASSPIASENTGELFF	TGTGCCAGCAGCCCAATTGCTAGCGAGAACACCGGGGAGCTGTTTTTT
many	TRBV7-9	.	TRBJ1-1	CASIPRDTAVKNTEAFF	TGTGCCAGCATCCCCAGGGATACAGCGGTAAAGAACACTGAAGCTTTCTTT
.	TRBV5-4	.	TRBJ2-7	CASRDLGQQSYEQYF	TGTGCCAGCAGGGATCTCGGACAGCAGTCCTACGAGCAGTACTTC
few	TRBV28	TRBD1	TRBJ2-6	CASSSSGQVISGANVLTF	TGTGCCAGCAGTTCCTCGGGACAGGTCATCTCTGGGGCCAACGTCCTGACTTTC
.	TRBV9	.	TRBJ2-2	CASSGDRDSLFRNTGELFF	TGTGCCAGCAGCGGCGACAGAGACTCACTTTTCCGGAACACCGGGGAGCTGTTTTTT
.	TRBV9	TRBD2	TRBJ2-7	CASCVGGGGDEQYF	TGTGCCAGCTGCGTAGGAGGCGGGGGAGACGAGCAGTACTTC
few	TRBV7-2	.	TRBJ2-7	CASSPFDTYEQYF	TGTGCCAGCAGCCCCTTCGACACCTACGAGCAGTACTTC
many	TRBV4-3	.	TRBJ2-4	CASSQDQQGIAKNIQYF	TGCGCCAGCAGCCAAGACCAACAGGGAATAGCCAAAAACATTCAGTACTTC
.	TRBV30	.	TRBJ2-2	CAWSIGSGELFF	TGTGCCTGGAGTATAGGGTCCGGGGAGCTGTTTTTT
few	TRBV11-2	TRBD2	TRBJ2-1	CASSFGASGESSYNEQFF	TGTGCCAGCAGCTTCGGGGCTAGCGGGGAGAGCTCCTACAATGAGCAGTTCTTC
few	TRBV28	.	TRBJ1-1	CASSPSGAVTEAFF	TGTGCCAGCAGTCCCTCGGGGGCCGTCACTGAAGCTTTCTTT
.	TRBV27	.	TRBJ2-3	CASRTGNEKSDTQYF	TGTGCCAGCAGGACAGGAAACGAGAAGTCAGATACGCAGTATTTT
.	TRBV19	.	TRBJ2-1	CASSKEDVQFF	TGTGCCAGTAGTAAAGAGGATGTGCAGTTCTTC
many	TRBV27	.	TRBJ1-1	CASSPIWVEMNTEAFF	TGTGCCAGCAGTCCCATCTGGGTAGAAATGAACACTGAAGCTTTCTTT
many	TRBV2	.	TRBJ2-3	CASSVYGSRNTQYF	TGTGCCAGCAGTGTATATGGTTCGCGGAATACGCAGTATTTT
.	TRBV7-6	TRBD2	TRBJ2-2	CASSVYTGTSGGNTGELFF	TGTGCCAGCAGCGTGTATACCGGGACTAGCGGGGGAAACACCGGGGAGCTGTTTTTT
.	TRBV30	.	TRBJ1-6	CAWRRGVRDSPLHF	TGTGCCTGGAGGAGAGGGGTTCGGGATTCACCCCTCCACTTT
few	TRBV3-1	.	TRBJ2-4	CASSQDQLAAKNIQYF	TGTGCCAGCAGCCAAGACCAACTAGCAGCCAAAAACATTCAGTACTTC
many	TRBV6-6	TRBD1	TRBJ2-7	CASTAFGQGSSYEQYF	TGTGCCAGCACCGCCTTCGGACAGGGAAGCTCCTACGAGCAGTACTTC
many	TRBV11-2	TRBD2	TRBJ2-4	CASSLVASGRDQYF	TGTGCCAGCAGCCTAGTCGCTAGCGGGAGAGATCAGTACTTC
many	TRBV2	.	TRBJ2-2	CASSGGGRSGELFF	TGTGCCAGCAGTGGGGGGGGCCGCAGCGGGGAGCTGTTTTTT
.	TRBV11-2	.	TRBJ2-3	CASSFGLEDDTQYF	TGTGCCAGCAGCTTTGGGCTAGAAGACGATACGCAGTATTTT
.	TRBV6-5	TRBD1	TRBJ2-3	CASSYSNWTGGPDTQYF	TGTGCCAGCAGTTACTCGAATTGGACAGGGGGCCCAGATACGCAGTATTTT
few	TRBV11-2	.	TRBJ1-1	CASSLSQGWVTEAFF	TGTGCCAGCAGCTTATCGCAGGGGTGGGTAACTGAAGCTTTCTTT
many	TRBV29-1	TRBD1	TRBJ2-7	CSVEDTLRGLSYEQYF	TGCAGCGTTGAAGATACCCTCAGGGGGCTATCCTACGAGCAGTACTTC
many	TRBV2	.	TRBJ2-2	CASRKGPNTGELFF	TGTGCCAGCAGGAAGGGACCGAACACCGGGGAGCTGTTTTTT
.	TRBV7-2	TRBD2	TRBJ2-1	CASSPIIKTSGGLNEQFF	TGTGCCAGCAGCCCAATAATAAAGACTAGCGGGGGGTTAAATGAGCAGTTCTTC
.	TRBV11-2	.	TRBJ1-4	CASSLQGIGSFEKLFF	TGTGCCAGCAGCCTCCAGGGGATCGGGTCTTTTGAAAAACTGTTTTTT
.	TRBV12-3/TRBV12-4	.	TRBJ1-1	CASQIDGVETFF	TGTGCCAGCCAGATTGACGGGGTCGAAACTTTCTTT
.	TRBV4-3	TRBD2	TRBJ2-3	CASSQDRGLAAPTDTQYF	TGCGCCAGCAGCCAAGATAGGGGACTAGCCGCCCCCACAGATACGCAGTATTTT
many	TRBV27	.	TRBJ2-5	CASSSPITLQETQYF	TGTGCCAGCAGTTCGCCAATTACCCTGCAAGAGACCCAGTACTTC
.	TRBV6-1	TRBD2	TRBJ2-3	CAGRKTSGGADTQYF	TGTGCCGGCAGAAAGACTAGCGGGGGGGCAGATACGCAGTATTTT
few	TRBV6-6	.	TRBJ2-5	CASSYPKETQYF	TGTGCCAGCAGTTACCCTAAAGAGACCCAGTACTTC
many	TRBV4-3	.	TRBJ1-1	CASSQVPRAMNTEAFF	TGCGCCAGCAGCCAAGTCCCCAGGGCAATGAACACTGAAGCTTTCTTT
.	TRBV5-1	.	TRBJ2-3	CASTLFWTDTQYF	TGCGCCAGCACCCTCTTCTGGACAGATACGCAGTATTTT
.	TRBV28	.	TRBJ1-1	CASSARPGGGTEAFF	TGTGCCAGCAGTGCCCGACCCGGCGGTGGCACTGAAGCTTTCTTT
many	TRBV13	.	TRBJ2-7	CASSRGEDSYEQYF	TGTGCCAGCAGCCGCGGGGAGGACTCCTACGAGCAGTACTTC
many	TRBV29-1	.	TRBJ2-5	CSVEDDPPRETQYF	TGCAGCGTTGAAGATGACCCCCCGAGAGAGACCCAGTACTTC